Detailed here is one TCR beta chain. The antigen this receptor binds is unknown. No clone much larger than this one lies a single base away; base qualities are absent. The run used an Illumina MiSeq. Clones were called with MiXCR by TCRdb after fastp trimmed the public reads at Q25, and only in-frame beta chains were retained. When rows share a CDR3 protein, they turn into one entry using the most common DNA and genes. This sample gives roughly 68,000 distinct CDR3 sequences in total; about 62% of them show up just once. Around 7.6% of the sample belongs to the ten largest clones. According to the description, T-allo10 cells that came from the donor were anergic, were specific for host alloantigens, and could carry out alloantigen-specific suppression. This entry is derived from a study of type 1 regulatory T cells (dated by TCRdb to about 2021). Study-level background: The study characterized an in vitro protocol that generated a Tr1-enriched, alloantigen-specific CD4 T cell product named T-allo10. T-allo10 was under clinical evaluation in patients with hematological malignancies receiving allogeneic hematopoietic stem cell transplantation.

Taken from the germline V gene (reference sequence), the CDR1 and CDR2 loops are SSHAT and FNYEAQ. The CDR3, from cysteine to phenylalanine, totals 13 residues. This entry keeps only the CDR3 DNA: 39 bases, framed from base 1. At the junction V is shortened by 5 bases and J by 5 bases, with 9 bases in between. Sequenced material: cultured T cells, either the whole culture or a sorted T cell fraction (not recorded which). The cell subset or site label on this specimen signifies: Tr1-enriched cell product generated in vitro against host alloantigens. The chain links TRBV7-7 with TRBJ2-2, with the D gene not confidently named. The TCR comes from a human donor in good health. The DNA sequence is TGTGCCAGCAGCCTTTCTAAAACCGGGGAGCTGTTTTTT. Translation gives CASSLSKTGELFF.